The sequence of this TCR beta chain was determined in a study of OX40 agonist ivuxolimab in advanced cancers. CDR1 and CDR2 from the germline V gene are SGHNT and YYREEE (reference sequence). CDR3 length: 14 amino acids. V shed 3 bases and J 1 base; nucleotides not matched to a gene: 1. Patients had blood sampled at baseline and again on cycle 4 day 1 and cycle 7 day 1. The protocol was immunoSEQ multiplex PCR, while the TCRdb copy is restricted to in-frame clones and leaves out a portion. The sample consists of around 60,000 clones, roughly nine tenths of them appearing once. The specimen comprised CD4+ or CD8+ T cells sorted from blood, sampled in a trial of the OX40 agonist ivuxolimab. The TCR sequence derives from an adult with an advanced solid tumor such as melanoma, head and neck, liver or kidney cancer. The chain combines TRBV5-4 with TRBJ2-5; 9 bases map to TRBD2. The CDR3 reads CASSWRGGQETQYF. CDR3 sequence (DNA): TGTGCCAGCAGCTGGCGGGGGGGCCAAGAGACCCAGTACTTC.